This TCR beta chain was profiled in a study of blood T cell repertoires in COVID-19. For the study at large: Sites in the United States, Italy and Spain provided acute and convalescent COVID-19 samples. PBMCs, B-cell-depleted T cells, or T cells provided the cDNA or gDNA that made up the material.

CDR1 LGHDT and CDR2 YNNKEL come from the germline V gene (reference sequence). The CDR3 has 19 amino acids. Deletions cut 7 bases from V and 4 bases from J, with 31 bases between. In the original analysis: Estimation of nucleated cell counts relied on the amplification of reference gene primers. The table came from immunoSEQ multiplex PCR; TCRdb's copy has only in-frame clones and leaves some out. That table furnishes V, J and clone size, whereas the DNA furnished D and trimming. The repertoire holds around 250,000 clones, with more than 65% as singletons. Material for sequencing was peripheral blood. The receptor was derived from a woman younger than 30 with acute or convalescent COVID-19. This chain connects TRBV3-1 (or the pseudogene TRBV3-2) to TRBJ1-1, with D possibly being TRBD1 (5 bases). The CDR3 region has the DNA TGTGCCAGCACCGTAGGGACCGCCAAGGGTAAAGTCGGGAGCACTGAAGCTTTCTTT. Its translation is CASTVGTAKGKVGSTEAFF.